These T cell receptor beta chains were read from a single sample in a study of T cell responses to AZD1222 COVID-19 vaccine. Generated by immunoSEQ multiplex PCR, the TCRdb table keeps only in-frame clones and is missing some. This sample has 60,000 to 100,000 clones, with approximately 86% found just once. The material sequenced was peripheral blood, taken on day 0 of AZD1222 vaccination. These receptor sequences come from an adult in good health. Each CDR3 is given without its conserved first and last residue. A D gene is named only where the DNA matches it firmly.

J gene	D gene	V gene	CDR3 protein
TRBJ1-2	TRBD1	TRBV5-6	ASSESTGATFYGYT
TRBJ2-1	TRBD2	TRBV5-4	ASSFGGGEGDEQF
TRBJ1-1	.	TRBV30	AWNEAF
TRBJ1-4	.	TRBV6-5	ASSRANEKLF
TRBJ2-5	.	TRBV10-3	AIRGGGLIEETQY
TRBJ2-1	.	TRBV6-2/TRBV6-3	ASSPALQNNEQF
TRBJ1-1	.	TRBV19	ASSQGRDTEAF
TRBJ1-1	.	TRBV6-5	ASTPRARGTEAF
TRBJ1-4	.	TRBV7-9	ASSPTGVVEKLF
TRBJ2-5	.	TRBV7-9	ASSLEFRGETQY
TRBJ2-5	.	TRBV5-5	ASSLLTAQETQY
TRBJ1-1	.	TRBV5-4	ASSLARANTEAF
TRBJ2-2	.	TRBV9	ASSGPAFRELF
TRBJ2-3	.	TRBV9	ASSVGSDTDTQY
TRBJ1-6	.	TRBV9	ASRGGHPESPLH
TRBJ1-4	.	TRBV15	ATSRDTGVGEKLF
TRBJ2-3	.	TRBV30	AWSVRRADTQY
TRBJ2-6	TRBD1	TRBV5-5	ASSNTQQGSGANVLT
TRBJ2-1	.	TRBV28	ASSFPRKGVVSAYNEQF
TRBJ1-1	.	TRBV6-1	ATKKGGEAF
TRBJ2-7	.	TRBV12-3/TRBV12-4	ASSLVQTYEQY
TRBJ2-5	.	TRBV29-1	SVEEPEKETQY
TRBJ2-5	TRBD2	TRBV27	ASTYSGRAGETQY
TRBJ2-2	.	TRBV7-2	ASSSSWGMRTGELF
TRBJ2-7	TRBD2	TRBV5-4	ASSQTSGSFYEQY
TRBJ1-3	.	TRBV7-6	ASSPLSPGGNTIY
TRBJ1-5	.	TRBV4-2	ASSPGSSNQPQH
TRBJ1-2	TRBD1	TRBV2	ASSVVRDRIEGYT
TRBJ2-5	TRBD2	TRBV5-1	ASSLDNSGSQETQY
TRBJ2-5	.	TRBV9	ASSPRGDGQQETQY
TRBJ1-1	TRBD1	TRBV27	ASRPGTGGTEAF
TRBJ2-7	TRBD1	TRBV7-2	ASSQRQGIPEQY